A single sample is the source of the 12 T cell receptor beta chains below, sequenced in a study of blood T cell repertoires in COVID-19. Measured with immunoSEQ multiplex PCR; TCRdb has only the in-frame clones, and not every one. The table records roughly 280,000 clones, roughly 85% of them present only once. The specimen was peripheral blood. Receptor source: a woman aged 70 to 79 with acute or convalescent COVID-19.

This chain joins TRBV3-1 (or the pseudogene TRBV3-2) and TRBJ2-1; TRBD2 matches 9 bases. With V trimmed by 1 base and J by 6 bases, 7 bases remained unmatched. CDR3 length: 16 residues. Germline lookup yields CDR1 LGHDT and CDR2 YNNKEL (reference sequence). The CDR3 bases are TGTGCCAGCAGCCAAGGTAGGGCTAGCGGGGCCAATGAGCAGTTCTTC. It encodes CASSQGRASGANEQFF.

Notes on this clone: Other DNA sequences in the same sample also yield this CDR3. J is TRBJ1-5 and V is TRBV5-5, with TRBD1 matching over 8 bases. Germline assignment: CDR1 SGHKS and CDR2 YYEKEE (reference sequence). CDR3 size: 15 residues. The V gene end was trimmed by 0 bases and the J gene end by 4 bases; junction bases not matched to a gene: 3. CDR3 nucleotides: TGTGCCAGCAGCTTGGCAGGGGACAGGAATCAGCCCCAGCATTTT. Amino acid sequence: CASSLAGDRNQPQHF.

V is TRBV5-4 and J is TRBJ2-7; 7 nucleotides line up with TRBD2. V lost 4 bases and J lost 2; bases outside the gene matches: 9. CDR3 length: 15 amino acids. Germline CDR1 SGHNT, CDR2 YYREEE (reference sequence). CDR3 region: CASSLASSGTYEQYF. The CDR3 DNA reads TGTGCCAGCAGCCTGGCTTCTAGCGGAACCTACGAGCAGTACTTC.

J is TRBJ1-1 and V is TRBV3-1 (or the pseudogene TRBV3-2), with D unclear. V gave up 6 bases and J gave up 1 base, with 9 bases separating them. Per the germline V gene, CDR1 is LGHDT and CDR2 is YNNKEL (reference sequence). The CDR3 covers 13 residues. CDR3 sequence: CASSSSQNTEAFF. As DNA, the CDR3 is TGTGCCAGCAGTTCTAGCCAGAACACTGAAGCTTTCTTT.

This clone was observed a handful of times. The chain uses TRBV18 and TRBJ1-3, with TRBD1 as a possible D gene (5 bases). The CDR3 runs to 14 residues. Germline V gene data show CDR1 as KGHSH and CDR2 as LQKENI. Trimming removed 6 bases at V and 8 bases at J, with 17 bases between. The CDR3 here is CASSPLGAADTIYF. Written as DNA, the CDR3 is TGTGCCAGCTCCCCGCTAGGGGCGGCGGACACCATATATTTT.

In its sample, this clone was seen once. The chain couples TRBV30 to TRBJ1-1; no clear D. From germline, CDR1 is GTSNPN and CDR2 SVGIG (reference sequence). The ends were cut back, 0 bases at V and 5 bases at J, with 13 bases in the middle. The CDR3 covers 14 residues. As DNA, the CDR3 is TGTGCCTGGAGTGTTGCGCTCCGAGGGACTGAAGCTTTCTTT. Residues: CAWSVALRGTEAFF.

V gene TRBV6-5 combines with J gene TRBJ1-5; D is possibly TRBD1 (6 bases). CDR3 length: 14 residues. The V end lost 8 bases, the J end lost 0 bases, and 11 bases lay between the germline ends. Germline V gives CDR1 MNHEY, CDR2 SVGAGI. CDR3 in DNA: TGTGCCAGCCGGGGGGCCTATAGCAATCAGCCCCAGCATTTT. The encoded protein is CASRGAYSNQPQHF.

The V gene is TRBV15, the J gene TRBJ2-7; TRBD2 is a possible D gene (6 bases). CDR1 and CDR2 from the germline V gene are LNHNV and YYDKDF (reference sequence). The CDR3 sequence is 14 residues long. Between the trimmed V and J ends, which lost 3 bases and 3 bases, there was a span of 12 bases. In DNA, the CDR3 is TGTGCCACCAGCAGGGGGGGAATCCGCTACGAGCAGTACTTC. It codes for CATSRGGIRYEQYF. Filled out from reference TRBV15 and TRBJ2-7, the complete variable domain reads DAMVIQNPRYQVTQFGKPVTLSCSQTLNHNVMYWYQQKSSQAPKLLFHYYDKDFNNEADTPDNFQSRRPNTSFCFLDIRSPGLGDTAMYLCATSRGGIRYEQYFGPGTRLTVT.

The chain combines TRBV3-1 (or the pseudogene TRBV3-2) with TRBJ1-1, with 7 bases matching TRBD1. The CDR3 is 15 amino acids. Trimming at V came to 5 bases and at J to 1 base, leaving 7 bases not matched to a gene. Germline V gene lookup returns CDR1 LGHDT and CDR2 YNNKEL (reference sequence). The CDR3, as DNA: TGTGCCAGCAGCTCATACAGGGGCGCGAACACTGAAGCTTTCTTT. It yields the protein CASSSYRGANTEAFF.

The CDR3 sequence is CASKPGRYTGELFF. Here the CDR3 DNA reads TGTGCCAGCAAACCAGGGCGATACACCGGGGAGCTGTTTTTT. The gene calls are TRBV2 and TRBJ2-2; a possible D gene is TRBD1 (5 bases). The CDR3 is 14 amino acids. Germline V gene lookup returns CDR1 SNHLY and CDR2 FYNNEI. V lost 7 bases, J lost 3 bases, and 12 bases lay in between. The full variable domain, with the rest looked up from reference TRBV2 and TRBJ2-2, is EPEVTQTPSHQVTQMGQEVILRCVPISNHLYFYWYRQILGQKVEFLVSFYNNEISEKSEIFDDQFSVERPDGSNFTLKIRSTKLEDSAMYFCASKPGRYTGELFFGEGSRLTVL.

This clone has only a few counts. The chain couples TRBV5-8 to TRBJ1-2, with TRBD1 as a possible D gene (5 bases). The CDR3 runs 14 residues. Per germline, CDR1 SGHTS and CDR2 YDEGEE. V lost 0 bases, J lost 13 bases, and 19 bases lay in between. CDR3 loop: CASSLVVGLTRPTF. CDR3 DNA: TGTGCCAGCAGCTTGGTAGTGGGGCTAACAAGGCCCACCTTC.

This clone was seen just once. V is TRBV30 and J is TRBJ1-5; D might be TRBD1 (6 bases). The length of the CDR3 is 15 residues. The V end was cut by 5 bases, the J end by 6 bases, with 20 bases between. The germline V gene encodes CDR1 GTSNPN and CDR2 SVGIG (reference sequence). CDR3: CAWGAGTGKGQPQHF. The CDR3 region has the DNA TGTGCCTGGGGCGCGGGCACAGGGAAGGGTCAGCCCCAGCATTTT.